This T cell receptor (beta chain) was recorded in a study of long-term antiretroviral therapy in people with HIV. The study's findings and limits: Increased diversity was seen after ART, yet it remained lower than in transplant donor controls. Clones that had undergone expansion before ART prevailed in the repertoire throughout all time points. Records did not include ART adherence, viral resistance or therapy changes.

Germline CDR1 is MRHNA and CDR2 is SNTAGT. The length of the CDR3 is 15 residues. Trimming pared 2 bases from V and 1 base from J, leaving 10 bases between. About this clone itself: Its antigen remains unidentified.

The run of the v3.0 immunoSEQ assay was at survey level. Clones were read by immunoSEQ multiplex PCR, and TCRdb kept only the in-frame ones, dropping some. Of approximately 15,000 clones in the sample, around 82% are singletons; the top ten hold over 3.5%. The rearrangement links TRBV6-4 to TRBJ2-3; no firm D call. The receptor was derived from a man younger than 30 with HIV. Sequencing used unsorted PBMCs, obtained 0.1 years before starting antiretroviral therapy. The CDR3 protein is CASSDAPGGTDTQYF. CDR3 coding DNA: TGTGCCAGCAGTGACGCCCCCGGAGGCACAGATACGCAGTATTTT.